This T cell receptor beta chain was profiled in a study of blood T cell repertoires in COVID-19. Study in general: Acute-phase and convalescent COVID-19 samples originated in the United States, Italy and Spain. The analysed material was cDNA or gDNA that came from T cells, B-cell-depleted T cells, or PBMCs.

In this sample, this clone turned up a few times. The CDR3 spans 15 residues. Trimming at V came to 6 bases and at J to 4 bases, leaving 8 bases not matched to a gene. The V gene's germline CDR1 is SNHLY and CDR2 FYNNEI. Clones were read by immunoSEQ multiplex PCR, and TCRdb kept only the in-frame ones, dropping some. Found here are approximately 190,000 clones, approximately 90% of them singletons; the top ten hold 2% to 2.5%. V and J are TRBV2 and TRBJ2-3; 9 bases map to TRBD2. Sequencing used peripheral blood. The source is a man between 65 and 80 years old with active or convalescent COVID-19. For the CDR3, the DNA is TGTGCCAGCAGCAAAGGGGGCGGGGGGGCAGATACGCAGTATTTT. It encodes CASSKGGGGADTQYF.